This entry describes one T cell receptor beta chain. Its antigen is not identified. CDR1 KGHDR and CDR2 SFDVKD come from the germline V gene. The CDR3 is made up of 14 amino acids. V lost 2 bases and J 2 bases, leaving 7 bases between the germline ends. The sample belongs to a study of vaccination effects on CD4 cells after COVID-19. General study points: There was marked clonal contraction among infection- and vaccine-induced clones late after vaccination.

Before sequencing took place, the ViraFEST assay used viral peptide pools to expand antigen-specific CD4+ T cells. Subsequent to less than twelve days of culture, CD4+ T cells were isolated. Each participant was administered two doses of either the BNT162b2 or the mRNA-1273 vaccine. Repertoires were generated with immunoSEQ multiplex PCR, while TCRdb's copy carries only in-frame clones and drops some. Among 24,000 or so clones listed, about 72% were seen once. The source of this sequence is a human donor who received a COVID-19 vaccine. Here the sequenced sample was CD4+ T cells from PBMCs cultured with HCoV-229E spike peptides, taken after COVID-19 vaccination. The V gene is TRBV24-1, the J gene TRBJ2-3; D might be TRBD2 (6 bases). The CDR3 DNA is TGTGCCACCAGTGATTCTAGCGTCACAGATACGCAGTATTTT. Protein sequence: CATSDSSVTDTQYF.